This paragraph reports one TCR beta chain. The antigen it binds to is not known. No base-level quality is on record; no much larger clone is a single base apart. Libraries were made using the immunoSEQ multiplex PCR assay. A mixture of 60 forward primers for TCR Vbeta segments and 13 reverse primers for TCR Jbeta segments was used in the multiplex PCR. A multiplex PCR assay on genomic DNA amplified the CDR3 region of rearranged TCR beta genes. The Illumina HiSeq System was used to sequence the amplified TCR beta libraries as 87-base-pair reads. On the study's bioinformatics: A later analysis tallied some 79 million unique TCR beta chains across the 650 to 750 repertoires, and around 9.9 million of those chains were shared by two or more donors. Raw reads were error-corrected and collapsed into unique sequences with a nearest-neighbor algorithm that merged closely related sequences to remove PCR and sequencing errors. V, D and J gene segments were assigned by aligning CDR3 sequences to IMGT reference sequences. For a sequence to be retained, a match of at least six nucleotides to both a V gene segment and a J gene segment was required. Rearrangements were classified as productive when the CDR3 lacked stop codons and remained in frame with V and J, and all other rearrangements were classified as non-productive. CDR3 was defined by IMGT convention, running from the second conserved V-encoded cysteine to the conserved J-encoded phenylalanine. Sequences without an unambiguous match to a single V gene segment were excluded from the earlier analysis of approximately 560 of the donors. In an earlier analysis of 587 of the donors, a V segment was called functional when productive rearrangements were above 56.7%, and segregating when the standard deviation between donors exceeded 5%. A statistical classification framework was built for diagnosing cytomegalovirus status from the catalog of TCR beta chain sequences. V and J gene assignment, in a later analysis, came from comparing TCR nucleotide sequences with IMGT/GENE-DB human TR gene sequences. The TCRdist pipeline was used in a later analysis to assign CDR3 sequences and most-parsimonious VDJ recombination scenarios. In a later analysis, every TCR beta chain was defined by the combination of its CDR3 amino acid sequence and its V-gene family, and reads without a unique V-gene family were dropped. In a later analysis, fewer than 650 highly shared, low-generation-probability nucleotide sequences were removed to address suspected cross-contamination and a sequencing artifact. In a later analysis, a clonal expansion index was calculated for each public chain from normalized within-repertoire ranks of inferred template counts. A later analysis computed generation probabilities with a VDJ recombination model fitted to out-of-frame rearrangements, and checked the results against IGoR. In a later analysis, hypergeometric tests were used to score TCR-TCR, TCR-HLA and TCR-CMV co-occurrence, with a repertoire-size bias correction applied to TCR pairs. A later analysis estimated false discovery rates by permuting HLA or CMV assignments 20 times. In a later analysis, co-occurring TCRs were grouped using DBSCAN, and TCRdist sequence similarity was added for clustering within HLA-allele-positive subsets. Repertoires with fewer than 30,000 or more than 120,000 public chains, plus five repertoires with anomalous nucleotide sharing, were excluded from co-occurrence clustering. TCRdb limited this immuneACCESS table to in-frame rearrangements with V and J called. A share of clones is missing; checked studies link under half to unresolved V genes, and the rest is unexplained. That table gives V, J and clone size, and the DNA gave D and trimming. Within this sample are about 140,000 clones, with roughly 80% of them counted one time only. The ten largest clones capture almost 7% of the sample.

V is pruned by 4 bases and J by 2 bases, leaving 2 bases of the junction without a gene match. From cysteine to phenylalanine, the CDR3 is 13 amino acids long. This entry keeps only the CDR3 DNA: 39 bases, framed from base 1. Per the germline V gene (reference sequence), MNHEY is the CDR1 and SMNVEV is the CDR2. The cohort consisted of approximately 690 healthy bone marrow donors. Cohort members were all nominally healthy when sampled, although unrecorded immune exposures were likely present. The donor was CMV seropositive and was included in the group of 250 to 300 seropositive cohort members. Each donor provided a peripheral blood sample, and peripheral blood mononuclear cells were used for TCR beta sequencing. Genomic DNA was extracted from the blood cell samples with the Qiagen DNeasy Blood Extraction Kit. This entry belongs to a study of cytomegalovirus exposure and HLA in healthy donors (dated by TCRdb to about 2017). In the study overall: An earlier analysis of some 600 of the donors reported 276 Gb of sequence data and 117 million unique TCR beta sequences obtained from roughly 170 million T cells. Rather than drawing on any new phenotypic data, the later analysis identified candidate immune exposures from TCR beta sequences and the way those sequences occurred across donors. Genome-wide SNP genotypes for about three fifths of the roughly 670 donors were used in a later genetic analysis, which treated that subset as a discovery cohort. Using immunosequencing, the study profiled T cell repertoires from 666 subjects and related those repertoires to cytomegalovirus serostatus. Roughly 5 DR-DQ haplotypes were handled as single units for association and clustering because linkage in the cohort was strong. Among roughly 400 genotyped donors of the cohort, an average of approximately 220,000 unique TCR beta nucleotide sequences was sequenced per donor, of which approximately 19% were non-productive. Donor age, sex, ethnicity and CMV serostatus were compiled alongside the repertoire data. The study combined high-throughput TCR immunosequencing, statistical association of individual TCRs with disease status, and machine learning to predict cytomegalovirus infection status. The study aimed to test whether cataloging public T cell receptors could reveal signatures of past pathogen exposure. In a later analysis, previously published TCR beta repertoires from several hundred donors were re-analyzed and high-resolution HLA genotyping was added so that TCR occurrence patterns could be studied. Besides the first cohort of approximately 710 subjects, a separate validation cohort made up of over 95 different subjects was used. All discovery cohort repertoires had been generated on a single sequencing platform. The number of donors typed differed by locus, with 629-630 for A, B, C, DRB1 and DQB1, about 500 for DQA1, 600 to 610 for DPA1, and 450 to 480 for DPB1. Among the roughly 380 genotyped donors, approximately 82% belonged to the genetic ancestry cluster associated with self-reported Caucasian donors. To decide whether each TCR beta V gene segment behaved as functional or pseudogenic, an earlier analysis of some 540 of the donors relied on high-throughput TCR beta sequencing. Both class I and class II loci were covered by HLA typing, at four-digit resolution. About 330 gigabases of sequencing data and roughly 80 million unique TCR sequences made up an early release that covered approximately 650 HLA-typed donors. The full study reports these points: In a later analysis, over 15,000 TCR beta sequences were associated with specific HLA alleles at a false discovery rate of 0.05. A cluster of highly shared sequence variants was judged likely to be a technical artifact of the sequencing pipeline. When HLA alleles, especially DR and DQ, strongly co-occurred, TCR associations were difficult to assign to individual alleles. In vitro tests confirmed that a few of the cytomegalovirus-associated TCR beta chains recognize cytomegalovirus antigens. In a later analysis, several top co-occurrence clusters were reported to appear linked to parvovirus B19, influenza, CMV and Epstein-Barr virus. Across donors, most TCR sequences were observed very rarely, whereas some public TCRs were present in many individuals. The 87-base-pair reads could not distinguish some IMGT-functional V segments, including TRBV6-2 and TRBV6-3, so those segments were excluded. In a later analysis, HLA-associated TCR beta chains showed more clonal expansion and lower generation probabilities than non-associated chains that were equally common. Only TCR beta chains were sequenced in this cohort, and the absence of alpha or paired-chain data limited detectable features. Sequencing depth was assumed to be roughly uniform across donors in the presence/absence analyses, though that assumption may not hold. The authors suggested that the approach could potentially be generalized to other disease states and immunological phenotypes. Because HLA typing was unavailable for some donors at each locus, only the typed subset was used in association tests. A further reported finding was that TCR beta sequences accurately predicted the HLA-A and HLA-B alleles for most subjects in the first cohort. Compared with the roughly 670-donor mean, donors in an Asian-associated ancestry cluster had fewer N-insertions in productive TCRs, according to a later genetic analysis. CMV serostatus was the only immune exposure information available for the cohort. Correlated functional status among segregating V segments might reflect linkage disequilibrium, but an unknown experimental factor could not be ruled out. In a later genetic analysis, a missense DCLRE1C variant was associated with V-gene and J-gene trimming of TCR beta chains, and the association was replicated in an independent cohort. In an earlier analysis of fewer than 750 of the donors, most TCR beta V segments were observed in productive rearrangements about 87% or about 30% of the time, broadly matching IMGT annotations. A total of about 180 TCR beta chains were listed by the study as associated with cytomegalovirus. Because counts were too low, roughly 16 rarely observed V segments, including chromosome 9 orphons, were left out of the earlier analysis of approximately 500 of the donors. The classifier was reported to diagnose cytomegalovirus status with high specificity and sensitivity in both the original cohort and the validation cohort. According to a later analysis, most CMV-associated TCR beta chains appeared to be HLA-restricted, and the HLA associations seemed to be driven largely by CMV exposure. In a later analysis, TCR association rates were found to vary across HLA loci, with the most associated TCRs seen for DRB1 alleles and the fewest for HLA-C alleles.

Recombination linked TRBV27 to TRBJ2-7; 7 nucleotides in the junction match TRBD1. This receptor was taken from a man aged 40-50 years in good health and CMV-seropositive. The sequenced material came from PBMCs. The DNA sequence is given as TGTGCCAGCAGTTCGGGACAGACCTACGAGCAGTACTTC. It encodes CASSSGQTYEQYF.